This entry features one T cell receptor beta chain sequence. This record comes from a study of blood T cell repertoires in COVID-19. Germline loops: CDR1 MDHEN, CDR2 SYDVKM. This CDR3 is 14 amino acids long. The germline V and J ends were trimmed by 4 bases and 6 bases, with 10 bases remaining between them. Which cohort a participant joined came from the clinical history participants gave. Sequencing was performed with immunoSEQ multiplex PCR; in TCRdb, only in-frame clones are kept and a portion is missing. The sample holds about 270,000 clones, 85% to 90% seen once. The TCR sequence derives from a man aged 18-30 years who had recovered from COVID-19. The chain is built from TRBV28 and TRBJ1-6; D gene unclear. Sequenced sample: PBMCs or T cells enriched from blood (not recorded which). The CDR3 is CASSYRPGNSPLHF. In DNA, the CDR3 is TGTGCCAGCAGTTATCGGCCGGGTAATTCACCCCTCCACTTT.